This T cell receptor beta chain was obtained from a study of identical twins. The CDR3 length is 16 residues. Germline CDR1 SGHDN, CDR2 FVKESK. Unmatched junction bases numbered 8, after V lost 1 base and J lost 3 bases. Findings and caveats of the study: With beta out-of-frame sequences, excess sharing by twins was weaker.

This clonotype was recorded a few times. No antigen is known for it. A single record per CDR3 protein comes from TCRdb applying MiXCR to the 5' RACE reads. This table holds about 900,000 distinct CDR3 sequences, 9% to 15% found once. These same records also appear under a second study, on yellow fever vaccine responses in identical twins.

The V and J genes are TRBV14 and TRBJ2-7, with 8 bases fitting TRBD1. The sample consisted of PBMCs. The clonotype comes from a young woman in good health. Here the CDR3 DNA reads TGTGCCAGCAGCCAAGTCTTGCAGGGGGCTAACTACGAGCAGTACTTC. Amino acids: CASSQVLQGANYEQYF. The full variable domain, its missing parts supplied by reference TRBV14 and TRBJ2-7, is EAGVTQFPSHSVIEKGQTVTLRCDPISGHDNLYWYRRVMGKEIKFLLHFVKESKQDESGMPNNRFLAERTGGTYSTLKVQPAELEDSGVYFCASSQVLQGANYEQYFGPGTRLTVT.